A selection of T cell receptor beta chains follows, all from one sample in a study of Graves' ophthalmopathy and Graves' hyperthyroidism. A single record per CDR3 protein comes from TCRdb applying MiXCR to the multiplex PCR reads. This table holds roughly 480,000 distinct CDR3 sequences, 13% to 15% found once. The sample comprised blood. All receptors derive from a woman aged 25 to 39 with Graves' ophthalmopathy. The CDR3 runs from the conserved cysteine through the conserved F or W. The D gene is left open where the match is weak. The listing skips clone size in some rows; elsewhere it reads once, few, many or a size class.

NA | TRBJ1-1 | TRBD1 | TRBV6-1 | CASRGTGGGEAFF | TGTGCCAGCAGAGGGACAGGGGGAGGTGAAGCTTTCTTT
many | TRBJ1-1 | NA | TRBV5-1 | CASSSFDRVNTEAFF | TGCGCCAGCAGCTCCTTCGACAGAGTGAACACTGAAGCTTTCTTT
many | TRBJ1-2 | NA | TRBV7-2 | CASSLARVTYGYTF | TGTGCCAGCAGCCTGGCGAGGGTCACCTATGGCTACACCTTC
NA | TRBJ1-1 | TRBD1 | TRBV12-5 | CASGFQGARKTFF | TGTGCTAGTGGTTTTCAGGGGGCGAGGAAAACTTTCTTT
many | TRBJ2-5 | NA | TRBV2 | CASSGAVGVQYF | TGTGCCAGCAGTGGCGCAGTGGGCGTCCAGTACTTC
few | TRBJ1-6 | TRBD1 | TRBV4-1 | CASSPEGTAINSPLHF | TGCGCCAGCAGCCCAGAGGGGACAGCAATTAATTCACCCCTCCACTTT
few | TRBJ2-2 | NA | TRBV27 | CASSSPINTGELFF | TGTGCCAGCAGTTCCCCCATTAACACCGGGGAGCTGTTTTTT
few | TRBJ1-2 | TRBD1 | TRBV11-2 | CASSPDRGANYGYTF | TGTGCCAGCAGCCCCGACAGGGGTGCTAACTATGGCTACACCTTC
NA | TRBJ2-5 | NA | TRBV20-1 | CSASGLGNFQETQYF | TGCAGTGCTAGTGGTTTGGGAAACTTCCAAGAGACCCAGTACTTC
many | TRBJ2-7 | NA | TRBV12-3/TRBV12-4 | CASSSPGLAHEQYF | TGTGCCAGCAGTTCCCCAGGGTTGGCCCACGAGCAGTACTTC
many | TRBJ1-5 | NA | TRBV18 | CASFRDRDQPQHF | TGTGCCAGCTTCCGGGACCGCGATCAGCCCCAGCATTTT
many | TRBJ2-7 | TRBD2 | TRBV7-2 | CASSSASGGGEQYF | TGTGCCAGCAGCTCTGCTAGCGGGGGAGGTGAGCAGTACTTC
many | TRBJ1-1 | NA | TRBV6-5 | CASSYSPRGGTEAFF | TGTGCCAGCAGTTACTCGCCTCGGGGGGGCACTGAAGCTTTCTTT
many | TRBJ1-5 | NA | TRBV10-3 | CAISPRGRNSNQPQHF | TGTGCCATCAGTCCAAGAGGGAGGAATAGCAATCAGCCCCAGCATTTT
NA | TRBJ1-5 | TRBD1 | TRBV6-2/TRBV6-3 | CASSFETGANQPQHF | TGTGCCAGCAGTTTTGAGACAGGGGCTAATCAGCCCCAGCATTTT
many | TRBJ1-2 | NA | TRBV5-1 | CASSLYRENYGYTF | TGCGCCAGCAGCTTATACAGGGAGAACTATGGCTACACCTTC
NA | TRBJ2-2 | NA | TRBV30 | CAWKEGYTGELFF | TGTGCCTGGAAGGAAGGTTACACCGGGGAGCTGTTTTTT
many | TRBJ1-1 | NA | TRBV6-1 | CASSGPEGREAFF | TGTGCCAGCAGTGGCCCGGAGGGCCGTGAAGCTTTCTTT
few | TRBJ1-1 | TRBD1 | TRBV5-1 | CASSLEGAENTEAFF | TGCGCCAGCAGCTTGGAGGGGGCGGAGAACACTGAAGCTTTCTTT
many | TRBJ2-2 | NA | TRBV12-3/TRBV12-4 | CASSDGQITGELFF | TGTGCCAGCAGCGACGGGCAGATAACCGGGGAGCTGTTTTTT
many | TRBJ1-2 | TRBD1 | TRBV7-2 | CASSGRDRVVGYTF | TGTGCCAGCAGCGGCCGGGACAGGGTGGTTGGCTACACCTTC
many | TRBJ2-7 | TRBD1 | TRBV28 | CASSLWDRGLSEQYF | TGTGCCAGCAGTTTATGGGACAGGGGGCTCTCCGAGCAGTACTTC
many | TRBJ2-7 | TRBD1 | TRBV4-2 | CASSSSTGEPTYEQYF | TGTGCCAGCAGCTCTTCGACAGGGGAACCCACCTACGAGCAGTACTTC
few | TRBJ2-7 | TRBD2 | TRBV7-2 | CASSLGIAGAREQYF | TGTGCCAGCAGCTTAGGAATAGCGGGAGCCCGCGAGCAGTACTTC
many | TRBJ2-3 | NA | TRBV5-1 | CASSWGSPDTQYF | TGCGCCAGCAGCTGGGGGAGCCCAGATACGCAGTATTTT
many | TRBJ2-2 | NA | TRBV6-2/TRBV6-3 | CASLPEASRTGELFF | TGTGCCAGCCTCCCGGAGGCTAGTCGTACCGGGGAGCTGTTTTTT
many | TRBJ2-5 | NA | TRBV28 | CASSSGRLIQETQYF | TGTGCCAGCAGTTCCGGACGGCTGATCCAAGAGACCCAGTACTTC
NA | TRBJ1-5 | NA | TRBV19 | CASSLKGIQPQHF | TGTGCCAGTAGTCTGAAGGGTATTCAGCCCCAGCATTTT
NA | TRBJ1-2 | NA | TRBV12-3/TRBV12-4 | CASSSPDIDNYGYTF | TGTGCCAGCAGTTCACCGGACATCGATAACTATGGCTACACCTTC
many | TRBJ2-5 | TRBD2 | TRBV12-3/TRBV12-4 | CASRETSGVYETQYF | TGTGCCAGCAGGGAGACTAGCGGGGTTTATGAGACCCAGTACTTC
many | TRBJ2-2 | NA | TRBV6-1 | CASSEVVALATNTGELFF | TGTGCCAGCAGTGAAGTCGTCGCCCTAGCGACGAACACCGGGGAGCTGTTTTTT
many | TRBJ2-7 | NA | TRBV11-1 | CASSPRFRGSSSYEQYF | TGTGCCAGCAGCCCACGATTTCGGGGCTCCAGCTCCTACGAGCAGTACTTC
many | TRBJ1-1 | NA | TRBV27 | CASSLGNGPTEAFF | TGTGCCAGCAGTTTAGGAAACGGACCCACTGAAGCTTTCTTT
many | TRBJ2-2 | TRBD1 | TRBV6-1 | CASETGTANTGELFF | TGTGCCAGCGAAACCGGGACAGCGAACACCGGGGAGCTGTTTTTT
many | TRBJ1-2 | NA | TRBV7-9 | CASSTKTANYGYTF | TGTGCCAGCAGCACCAAGACCGCTAACTATGGCTACACCTTC
many | TRBJ2-2 | NA | TRBV28 | CASSGTTNTGELFF | TGTGCCAGCAGCGGGACAACGAACACCGGGGAGCTGTTTTTT
many | TRBJ1-1 | TRBD1 | TRBV11-2 | CASSLGTTGWYTEAFF | TGTGCCAGCAGTTTGGGAACGACAGGGTGGTACACTGAAGCTTTCTTT
many | TRBJ1-1 | NA | TRBV27 | CASSLIPHSMNTEAFF | TGTGCCAGCAGTTTAATCCCCCATTCCATGAACACTGAAGCTTTCTTT
many | TRBJ1-1 | NA | TRBV19 | CASSVGHMNTEAFF | TGTGCCAGTAGTGTAGGACATATGAACACTGAAGCTTTCTTT
many | TRBJ1-1 | NA | TRBV12-3/TRBV12-4 | CASSRNRFTEAFF | TGTGCCAGCAGCCGAAACAGGTTCACTGAAGCTTTCTTT
many | TRBJ2-7 | NA | TRBV5-1 | CASGDYRSSYEQYF | TGCGCCAGCGGCGACTACAGAAGCTCCTACGAGCAGTACTTC
NA | TRBJ2-2 | TRBD1 | TRBV4-1 | CASSRDRQGAGTGELFF | TGCGCCAGCAGCCGCGATCGACAGGGGGCGGGGACCGGGGAGCTGTTTTTT
NA | TRBJ2-2 | TRBD1 | TRBV4-1 | CASSQGTRQGLTGELFF | TGCGCCAGCAGCCAAGGAACAAGACAGGGTCTCACCGGGGAGCTGTTTTTT
many | TRBJ1-1 | NA | TRBV18 | CASSPPHGNTEAFF | TGTGCCAGCTCACCTCCGCATGGAAACACTGAAGCTTTCTTT
many | TRBJ2-2 | NA | TRBV11-2 | CASSLNSNTGELFF | TGTGCCAGCAGCTTAAACAGTAACACCGGGGAGCTGTTTTTT
many | TRBJ1-1 | TRBD1 | TRBV6-1 | CASLTGGADTEAFF | TGTGCCAGCTTAACAGGGGGCGCGGACACTGAAGCTTTCTTT
many | TRBJ1-5 | NA | TRBV20-1 | CSARDRRRAHSNQPQHF | TGCAGTGCTAGAGATCGGCGTAGGGCTCATAGCAATCAGCCCCAGCATTTT
many | TRBJ2-7 | TRBD2 | TRBV28 | CASSLDGLAGLYEQYF | TGTGCCAGCAGTTTGGATGGACTAGCGGGACTCTACGAGCAGTACTTC
many | TRBJ1-6 | NA | TRBV7-9 | CASRLGDSYNSPLHF | TGTGCCAGCAGACTAGGGGACTCCTATAATTCACCCCTCCACTTT
many | TRBJ2-7 | TRBD2 | TRBV6-1 | CASNSRRGTSSYEQYF | TGTGCCAGCAACAGCCGTCGAGGGACTAGTTCCTACGAGCAGTACTTC
few | TRBJ2-7 | TRBD2 | TRBV29-1 | CSGTSGGFYEQYF | TGCAGCGGAACCAGCGGGGGGTTCTACGAGCAGTACTTC
many | TRBJ2-2 | TRBD1 | TRBV19 | CAGQAQNTGELFF | TGTGCCGGACAGGCTCAGAACACCGGGGAGCTGTTTTTT
few | TRBJ1-1 | NA | TRBV27 | CASSLSPLRGLGTEAFF | TGTGCCAGCAGTTTATCCCCTCTACGAGGGTTGGGCACTGAAGCTTTCTTT
many | TRBJ2-5 | TRBD2 | TRBV2 | CASSPSSGTASETQYF | TGTGCCAGCAGCCCCTCCAGCGGGACGGCTTCAGAGACCCAGTACTTC
few | TRBJ2-2 | TRBD2 | TRBV9 | CASSVASGATGELFF | TGTGCCAGCAGCGTAGCTAGCGGGGCCACCGGGGAGCTGTTTTTT
NA | TRBJ2-4 | NA | TRBV15 | CATSTQQLAKNIKYF | TGTGCCACCAGCACCCAACAGTTAGCCAAAAACATTAAGTACTTC
many | TRBJ2-7 | TRBD1 | TRBV6-5 | CASTSGTGSSYEQYF | TGTGCCAGCACTTCGGGGACAGGGAGCTCCTACGAGCAGTACTTC
many | TRBJ1-1 | NA | TRBV4-2 | CASSQDGIYSANTEAFF | TGTGCCAGCAGCCAAGATGGCATTTACTCGGCAAACACTGAAGCTTTCTTT
many | TRBJ2-7 | NA | TRBV29-1 | CSSRDGTYEQYF | TGCAGCTCCCGAGACGGAACCTACGAGCAGTACTTC
many | TRBJ2-1 | TRBD2 | TRBV15 | CATSRDPGLEEQFF | TGTGCCACCAGCAGAGATCCGGGACTAGAGGAGCAGTTCTTC